Presented here are 21 T cell receptor beta chains from one specimen sequenced in a study of T cell responses to AZD1222 COVID-19 vaccine. The protocol was immunoSEQ multiplex PCR, while the TCRdb copy is restricted to in-frame clones and leaves out a portion. The table has 130,000 to 150,000 clones, roughly 92% seen once. The input for sequencing was peripheral blood, taken on day 0 of AZD1222 vaccination. Source of these receptors: an adult in good health.

This chain links TRBV6-5 with TRBJ2-7; 7 positions match TRBD1. The length of the CDR3 is 14 residues. The V gene end was trimmed by 5 bases and the J gene end by 1 base; junction bases not matched to a gene: 5. Germline loops: CDR1 MNHEY, CDR2 SVGAGI. CDR3 region: CASSITGQSYEQYF. The CDR3 DNA follows: TGTGCCAGCAGTATCACGGGACAGTCCTACGAGCAGTACTTC.

The gene calls are TRBV19 and TRBJ2-7, with D perhaps TRBD2 (6 bases). Trimming took off 5 bases at V and 5 bases at J, with 16 bases between the two ends. The CDR3 is made up of 14 amino acids. Per the germline V gene, CDR1 is LNHDA and CDR2 is SQIVND (reference sequence). The CDR3 loop is CASSSLPGGDEQYF. CDR3 nucleotide sequence: TGTGCCAGTAGTTCCCTCCCCGGGGGAGACGAGCAGTACTTC.

The V gene is TRBV21-1, the J gene TRBJ1-4. TRBV21-1 represents a pseudogene. There are 15 residues in the CDR3. The CDR3 sequence: CASTRLGSTNEKLFF. The CDR3 nucleotides read TGTGCCAGCACCCGACTTGGCTCAACTAATGAAAAACTGTTTTTT.

The chain uses TRBV10-3 and TRBJ1-5; no clear D. Germline CDR1 reads ENHRY; CDR2 reads SYGVKD. The CDR3 is 13 residues long. V lost 4 bases to trimming and J lost 6 bases, with 10 bases between them. Here the CDR3 DNA reads TGTGCCATCAGTGCCTCTCGCTCTCAGCCCCAGCATTTT. As protein: CAISASRSQPQHF.

The chain employs TRBV7-9 and TRBJ1-2; 7 positions match TRBD1. The CDR3 contains 14 residues. The V segment lost 5 bases and the J segment 7 bases; nucleotides outside the gene matches: 10. Germline assignment: CDR1 SEHNR and CDR2 FQNEAQ (reference sequence). The CDR3 nucleotides read TGTGCCAGCAGCCAATCCGACAGGGAAGGTGGCTACACCTTC. The encoded protein is CASSQSDREGGYTF.

The chain employs TRBV28 and TRBJ1-4; 7 bases line up with TRBD1. Unmatched junction bases numbered 13, after V lost 4 bases and J lost 8 bases. The CDR3 is 16 amino acids. Germline CDR1 MDHEN, CDR2 SYDVKM. CDR3 bases: TGTGCCAGCAGTTACCACCCTCGGCAGGGGGTCGAAAAACTGTTTTTT. Amino acid sequence: CASSYHPRQGVEKLFF. The whole variable domain, remainder taken from reference TRBV28 and TRBJ1-4, is DVKVTQSSRYLVKRTGEKVFLECVQDMDHENMFWYRQDPGLGLRLIYFSYDVKMKEKGDIPEGYSVSREKKERFSLILESASTNQTSMYLCASSYHPRQGVEKLFFGSGTQLSVL.

This sequence joins TRBV28 and TRBJ1-5, with 9 bases that match TRBD1. Germline V gene lookup returns CDR1 MDHEN and CDR2 SYDVKM. There are 14 residues in the CDR3. Unmatched junction bases numbered 5, after V lost 8 bases and J lost 3 bases. The CDR3 region is CASFDRGTNQPQHF. DNA for the CDR3: TGTGCCAGCTTCGACAGGGGGACCAATCAGCCCCAGCATTTT.

J is TRBJ2-7 and V is TRBV7-2, with 7 bases matching TRBD1. Germline V gives CDR1 SGHTA, CDR2 FQGNSA. The CDR3 is 16 residues long. With V trimmed by 4 bases and J by 1 base, 10 bases remained unmatched. As DNA, the CDR3 is TGTGCCAGCAGCTCTCCTAGACAGGGACCATCCTACGAGCAGTACTTC. This sequence encodes CASSSPRQGPSYEQYF.

The gene calls are TRBV6-5 and TRBJ2-5, with TRBD2 identical over 8 bases. The V and J ends lost 11 bases and 5 bases, in that order; junction bases with no gene match: 7. In germline, CDR1 is MNHEY, CDR2 SVGAGI. The CDR3 covers 12 residues. The CDR3 here is CAARGGGETQYF. DNA of the CDR3: TGTGCCGCCCGGGGGGGAGGGGAGACCCAGTACTTC.

This chain uses TRBV27 with TRBJ2-5; TRBD1 or TRBD2 may be the D gene (6 bases each). This CDR3 is built from 20 residues. V lost 5 bases and J lost 1, with 29 bases in between. Looked up from germline, CDR1 is MNHEY and CDR2 is SMNVEV (reference sequence). The CDR3 coding sequence is TGTGCCAGCAGTCCACAGAGTTCGAGGGGGGCTACGGGACGCCAAGAGACCCAGTACTTC. Translation: CASSPQSSRGATGRQETQYF.

V gene TRBV3-1 (or the pseudogene TRBV3-2) combines with J gene TRBJ1-1; D ambiguous. V dropped 5 bases and J dropped 11 bases, with 9 bases sitting between them. The CDR3 length is 10 residues. The germline gives CDR1 LGHDT, CDR2 YNNKEL (reference sequence). Written as DNA, the CDR3 is TGTGCCAGCAGCTGCGACGGGGCTTTCTTT. Residues: CASSCDGAFF.

This clone was counted a few times. The chain joins TRBV9 to TRBJ1-4; 7 bases are shared with TRBD1. CDR1 is SGDLS and CDR2 is YYNGEE in the germline V gene. Losses at the gene ends were 0 bases for V and 5 bases for J; bases not matched to a gene: 1. CDR3 size: 14 residues. CDR3 region: CASSVDRGNEKLFF. CDR3 coding DNA: TGTGCCAGCAGCGTAGACAGGGGCAATGAAAAACTGTTTTTT.

The chain combines TRBV5-1 with TRBJ2-3; D possibly uses TRBD1 or TRBD2 (5 bases each). Trimming took 6 bases from V and 5 from J, leaving 13 bases between them. Per the germline V gene, CDR1 is SGHRS and CDR2 is YFSETQ. CDR3 length: 13 residues. DNA for the CDR3: TGCGCCAGCACGAGGGGATTGGGAGATACGCAGTATTTT. It translates to CASTRGLGDTQYF.

The chain combines TRBV6-5 with TRBJ1-1; no firm D call. V was clipped by 8 bases and J by 5 bases, with 18 bases between them. Germline assignment: CDR1 MNHEY and CDR2 SVGAGI. This CDR3 spans 14 amino acids. The CDR3 sequence: CASGRTAGGTEAFF. The CDR3 DNA follows: TGTGCCAGCGGTCGGACGGCGGGAGGTACTGAAGCTTTCTTT.

The chain employs TRBV7-9 and TRBJ2-1; D may be TRBD1 (5 bases). There are 15 residues in the CDR3. Germline CDR1 and CDR2: SEHNR and FQNEAQ (reference sequence). Trimming removed 5 bases at V and 6 bases at J, with 17 bases between. The CDR3, as DNA: TGTGCCAGCAGCCCCAGGGCGTCTACGAGCAATGAGCAGTTCTTC. Translated, it gives CASSPRASTSNEQFF.

The chain uses TRBV9 and TRBJ2-1, with 12 bases identical to TRBD2. The germline V gene encodes CDR1 SGDLS and CDR2 YYNGEE. V lost 1 base to trimming and J lost 8 bases; unmatched junction nucleotides: 4. The CDR3 is made up of 15 amino acids. The CDR3 bases are TGTGCCAGCAGCGTACAGGGACTAGCGGGTTATGAGCAGTTCTTC. It yields the protein CASSVQGLAGYEQFF. The full variable domain, rest sourced from reference TRBV9 and TRBJ2-1, is DSGVTQTPKHLITATGQRVTLRCSPRSGDLSVYWYQQSLDQGLQFLIQYYNGEERAKGNILERFSAQQFPDLHSELNLSSLELGDSALYFCASSVQGLAGYEQFFGPGTRLTVL.

The chain employs TRBV27 and TRBJ1-1; perhaps TRBD1 as D (5 bases). This CDR3 spans 14 amino acids. V was clipped by 6 bases and J by 4 bases, with 15 bases between them. Germline lookup yields CDR1 MNHEY and CDR2 SMNVEV (reference sequence). The DNA for the CDR3 is TGTGCCAGCAGCCCCGGAGGGGTGGTCACTGAAGCTTTCTTT. Its translation: CASSPGGVVTEAFF.

The V and J genes are TRBV19 and TRBJ1-2; 7 nucleotides align to TRBD1. The CDR3 loop spans 15 amino acids. The germline V gene has CDR1 LNHDA and CDR2 SQIVND (reference sequence). V shed 4 bases, J shed 2 bases, and the junction held 7 bases outside the gene matches. The CDR3 region has the DNA TGTGCCAGTAGTACCGGGACAGCCAAGAACTATGGCTACACCTTC. It encodes CASSTGTAKNYGYTF.

The rearrangement uses TRBV28 and TRBJ1-2; no firm D call. Per the germline V gene, CDR1 is MDHEN and CDR2 is SYDVKM. The CDR3 is 12 amino acids. V was clipped by 2 bases and J by 4 bases, with 5 bases between them. The CDR3 coding sequence is TGTGCCAGCAGTTTAGGGGTCTATGGCTACACCTTC. Protein product: CASSLGVYGYTF.

The chain combines TRBV5-1 with TRBJ2-7; no clear D. CDR3 length: 15 residues. Looked up from germline, CDR1 is SGHRS and CDR2 is YFSETQ. The V end lost 0 bases, the J end lost 1 base, and 11 bases lay between the germline ends. CDR3 residues: CASSLVGRRSYEQYF. CDR3 nucleotide sequence: TGCGCCAGCAGCTTGGTGGGCCGCAGATCCTACGAGCAGTACTTC.

The chain recombines TRBV9 with TRBJ1-3; D uncertain. The CDR3 is 14 residues long. CDR1 is SGDLS and CDR2 is YYNGEE in the germline V gene. V lost 4 bases, J lost 4 bases, and 12 bases lay in between. The CDR3 DNA is TGTGCCAGCAGCCCGCGTGATGGAGGAAACACCATATATTTT. Encoded protein: CASSPRDGGNTIYF.